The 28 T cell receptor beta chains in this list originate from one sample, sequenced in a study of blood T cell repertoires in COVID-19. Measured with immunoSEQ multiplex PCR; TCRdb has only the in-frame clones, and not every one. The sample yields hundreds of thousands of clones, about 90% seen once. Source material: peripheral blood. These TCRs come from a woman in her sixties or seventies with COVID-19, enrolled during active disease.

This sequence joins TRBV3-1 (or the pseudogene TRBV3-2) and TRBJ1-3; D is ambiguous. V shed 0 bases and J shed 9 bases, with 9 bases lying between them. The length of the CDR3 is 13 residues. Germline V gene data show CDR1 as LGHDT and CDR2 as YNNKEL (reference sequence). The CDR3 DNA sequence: TGTGCCAGCAGCCAAGAAGCCTCCGGCACCATATATTTT. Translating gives CASSQEASGTIYF.

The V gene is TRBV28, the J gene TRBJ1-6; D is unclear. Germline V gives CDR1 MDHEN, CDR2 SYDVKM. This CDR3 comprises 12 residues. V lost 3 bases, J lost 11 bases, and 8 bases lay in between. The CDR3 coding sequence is TGTGCCAGCAGTTTCCCCGGGACACCCCTCCACTTT. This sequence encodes CASSFPGTPLHF.

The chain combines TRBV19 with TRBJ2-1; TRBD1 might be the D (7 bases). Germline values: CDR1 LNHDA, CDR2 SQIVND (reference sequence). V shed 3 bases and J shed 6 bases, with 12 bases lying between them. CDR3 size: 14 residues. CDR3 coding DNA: TGTGCCAGTAGTATCAGGGGGGCCGCCAATGAGCAGTTCTTC. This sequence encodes CASSIRGAANEQFF.

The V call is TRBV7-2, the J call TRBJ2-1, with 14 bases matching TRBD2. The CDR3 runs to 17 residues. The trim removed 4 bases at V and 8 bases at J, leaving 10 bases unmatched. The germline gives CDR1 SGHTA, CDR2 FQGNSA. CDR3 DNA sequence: TGTGCCAGCAGCTCACAGGGACTAGCGGGGGTTGGTGATGAGCAGTTCTTC. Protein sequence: CASSSQGLAGVGDEQFF.

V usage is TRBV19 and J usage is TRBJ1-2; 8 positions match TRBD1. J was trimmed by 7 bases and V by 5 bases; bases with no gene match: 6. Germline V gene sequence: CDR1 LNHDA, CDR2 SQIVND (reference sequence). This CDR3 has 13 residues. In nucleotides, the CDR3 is TGTGCCAGTAGTTTCGGGACAGGTTTTGGCTACACCTTC. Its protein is CASSFGTGFGYTF. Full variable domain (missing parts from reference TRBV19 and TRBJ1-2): DGGITQSPKYLFRKEGQNVTLSCEQNLNHDAMYWYRQDPGQGLRLIYYSQIVNDFQKGDIAEGYSVSREKKESFPLTVTSAQKNPTAFYLCASSFGTGFGYTFGSGTRLTVV.

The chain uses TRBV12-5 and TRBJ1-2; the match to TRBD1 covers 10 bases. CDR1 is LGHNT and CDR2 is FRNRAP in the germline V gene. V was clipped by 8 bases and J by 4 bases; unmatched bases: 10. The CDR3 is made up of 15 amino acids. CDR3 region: CASLKDRGTPYGYTF. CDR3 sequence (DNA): TGTGCTAGTTTAAAGGACAGGGGGACACCCTATGGCTACACCTTC.

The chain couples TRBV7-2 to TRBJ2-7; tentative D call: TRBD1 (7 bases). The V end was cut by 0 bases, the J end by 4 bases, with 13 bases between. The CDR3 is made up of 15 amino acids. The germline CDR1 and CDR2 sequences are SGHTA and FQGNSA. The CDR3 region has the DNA TGTGCCAGCAGCTTAGCGCCCCAGGGGGGATACGAGCAGTACTTC. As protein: CASSLAPQGGYEQYF.

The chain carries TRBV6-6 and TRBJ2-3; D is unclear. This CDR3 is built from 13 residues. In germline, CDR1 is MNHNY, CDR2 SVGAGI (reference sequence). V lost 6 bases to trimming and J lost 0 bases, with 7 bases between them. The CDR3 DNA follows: TGTGCCAGCAGAACTGAGAGCACAGATACGCAGTATTTT. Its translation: CASRTESTDTQYF.

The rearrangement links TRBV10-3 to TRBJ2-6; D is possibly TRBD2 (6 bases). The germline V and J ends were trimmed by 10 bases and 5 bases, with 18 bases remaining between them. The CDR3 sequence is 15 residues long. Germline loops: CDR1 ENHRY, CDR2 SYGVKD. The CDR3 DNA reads TGTGCCACTCGGGACTCCTCCGCCTGGGCCAACGTCCTGACTTTC. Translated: CATRDSSAWANVLTF.

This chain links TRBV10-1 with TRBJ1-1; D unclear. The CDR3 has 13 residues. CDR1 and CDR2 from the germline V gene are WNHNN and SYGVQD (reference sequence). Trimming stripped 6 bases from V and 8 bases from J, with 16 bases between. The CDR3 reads CASSEQMPGEAFF. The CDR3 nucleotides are TGCGCCAGCAGCGAACAGATGCCGGGGGAAGCTTTCTTT.

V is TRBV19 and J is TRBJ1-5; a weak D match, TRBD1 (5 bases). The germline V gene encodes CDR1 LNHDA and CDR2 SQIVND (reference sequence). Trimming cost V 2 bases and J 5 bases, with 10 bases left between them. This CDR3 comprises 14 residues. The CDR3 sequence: CASSINQGYQPQHF. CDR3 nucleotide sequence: TGTGCCAGTAGTATAAATCAGGGATATCAGCCCCAGCATTTT.

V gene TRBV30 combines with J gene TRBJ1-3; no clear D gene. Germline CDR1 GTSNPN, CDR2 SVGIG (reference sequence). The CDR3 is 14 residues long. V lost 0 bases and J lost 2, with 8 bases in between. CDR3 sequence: CAWSVSGTGNTIYF. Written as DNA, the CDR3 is TGTGCCTGGAGTGTGTCCGGGACTGGAAACACCATATATTTT. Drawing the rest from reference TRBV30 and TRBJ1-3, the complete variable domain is SQTIHQWPATLVQPVGSPLSLECTVEGTSNPNLYWYRQAAGRGLQLLFYSVGIGQISSEVPQNLSASRPQDRQFILSSKKLLLSDSGFYLCAWSVSGTGNTIYFGEGSWLTVV.

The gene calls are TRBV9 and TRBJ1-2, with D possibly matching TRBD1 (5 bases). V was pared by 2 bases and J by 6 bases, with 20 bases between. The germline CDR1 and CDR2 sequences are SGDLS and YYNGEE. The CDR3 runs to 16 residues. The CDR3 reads CASSVLPGQGGNGYTF. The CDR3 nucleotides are TGTGCCAGCAGCGTCCTCCCCGGGCAGGGAGGGAATGGCTACACCTTC.

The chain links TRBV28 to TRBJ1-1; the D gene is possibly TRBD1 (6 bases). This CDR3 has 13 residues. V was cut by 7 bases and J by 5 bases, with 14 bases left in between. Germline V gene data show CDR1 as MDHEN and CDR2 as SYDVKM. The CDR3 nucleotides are TGTGCCAGCAAACTCTTTCAGGGGACTGAAGCTTTCTTT. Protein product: CASKLFQGTEAFF.

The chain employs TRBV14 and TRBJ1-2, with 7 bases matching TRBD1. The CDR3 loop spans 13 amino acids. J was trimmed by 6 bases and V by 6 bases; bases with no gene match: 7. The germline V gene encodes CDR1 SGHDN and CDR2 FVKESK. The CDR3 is CASRLQGRDGYTF. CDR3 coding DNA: TGTGCCAGCAGGCTACAGGGGAGAGATGGCTACACCTTC. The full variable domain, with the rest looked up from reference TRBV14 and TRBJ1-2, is EAGVTQFPSHSVIEKGQTVTLRCDPISGHDNLYWYRRVMGKEIKFLLHFVKESKQDESGMPNNRFLAERTGGTYSTLKVQPAELEDSGVYFCASRLQGRDGYTFGSGTRLTVV.

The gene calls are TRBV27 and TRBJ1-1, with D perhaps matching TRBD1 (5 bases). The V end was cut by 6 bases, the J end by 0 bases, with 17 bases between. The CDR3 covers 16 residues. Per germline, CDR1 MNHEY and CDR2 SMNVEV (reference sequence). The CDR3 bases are TGTGCCAGCAGCCGCGGGGGGGGGAACTTGAACACTGAAGCTTTCTTT. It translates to CASSRGGGNLNTEAFF.

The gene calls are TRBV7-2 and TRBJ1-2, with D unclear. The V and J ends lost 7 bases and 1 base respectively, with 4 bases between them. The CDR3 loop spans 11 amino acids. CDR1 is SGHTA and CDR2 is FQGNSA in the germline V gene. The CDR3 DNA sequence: TGTGCCAGCACCGGTAACTATGGCTACACCTTC. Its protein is CASTGNYGYTF.

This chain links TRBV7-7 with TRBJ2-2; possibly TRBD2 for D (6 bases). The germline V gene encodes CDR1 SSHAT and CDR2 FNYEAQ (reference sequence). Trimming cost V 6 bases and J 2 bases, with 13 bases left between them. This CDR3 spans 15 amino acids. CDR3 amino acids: CASSPGLYNTGELFF. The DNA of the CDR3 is TGTGCCAGCAGTCCGGGACTTTACAACACCGGGGAGCTGTTTTTT. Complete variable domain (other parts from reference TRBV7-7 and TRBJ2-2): GAGVSQSPRYKVTKRGQDVTLRCDPISSHATLYWYQQALGQGPEFLTYFNYEAQPDKSGLPSDRFSAERPEGSISTLTIQRTEQRDSAMYRCASSPGLYNTGELFFGEGSRLTVL.

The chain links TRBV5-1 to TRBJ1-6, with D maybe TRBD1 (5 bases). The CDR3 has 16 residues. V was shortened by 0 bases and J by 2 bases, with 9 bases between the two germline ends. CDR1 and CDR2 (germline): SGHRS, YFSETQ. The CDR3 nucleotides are TGCGCCAGCAGCTTGGACAGGTCCACCTATAATTCACCCCTCCACTTT. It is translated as CASSLDRSTYNSPLHF.

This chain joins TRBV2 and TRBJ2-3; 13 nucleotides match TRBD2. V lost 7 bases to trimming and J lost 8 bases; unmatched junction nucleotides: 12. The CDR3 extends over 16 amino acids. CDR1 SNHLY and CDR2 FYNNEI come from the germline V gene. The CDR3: CASNGQGTSGEGTQYF. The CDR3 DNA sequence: TGTGCCAGCAACGGCCAGGGGACTAGCGGGGAGGGTACGCAGTATTTT.

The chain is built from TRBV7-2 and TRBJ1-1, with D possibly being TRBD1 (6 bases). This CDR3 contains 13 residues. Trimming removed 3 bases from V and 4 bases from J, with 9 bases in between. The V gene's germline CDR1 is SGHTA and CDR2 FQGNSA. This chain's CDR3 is CASSFIGGTEAFF. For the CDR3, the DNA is TGTGCCAGCAGCTTTATAGGGGGCACTGAAGCTTTCTTT.

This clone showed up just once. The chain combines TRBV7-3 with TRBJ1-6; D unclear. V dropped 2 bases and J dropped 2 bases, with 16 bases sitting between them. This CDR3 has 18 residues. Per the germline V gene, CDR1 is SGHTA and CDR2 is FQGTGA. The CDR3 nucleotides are TGTGCCAGCAGCTTAGTTTTTACGTTGAGCACCTATAATTCACCCCTCCACTTT. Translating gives CASSLVFTLSTYNSPLHF.

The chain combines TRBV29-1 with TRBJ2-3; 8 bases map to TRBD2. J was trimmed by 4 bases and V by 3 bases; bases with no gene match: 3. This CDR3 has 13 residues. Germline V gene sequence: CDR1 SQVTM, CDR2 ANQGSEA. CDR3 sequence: CSVDRGGADTQYF. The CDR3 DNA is TGCAGCGTTGATCGGGGGGGCGCAGATACGCAGTATTTT.

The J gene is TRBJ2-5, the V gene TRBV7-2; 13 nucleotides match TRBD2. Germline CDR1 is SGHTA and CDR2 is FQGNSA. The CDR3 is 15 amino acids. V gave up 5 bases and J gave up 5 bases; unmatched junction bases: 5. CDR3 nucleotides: TGTGCCAGCAGCGTGGGACTAGCGGGGCAGGAGACCCAGTACTTC. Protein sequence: CASSVGLAGQETQYF.

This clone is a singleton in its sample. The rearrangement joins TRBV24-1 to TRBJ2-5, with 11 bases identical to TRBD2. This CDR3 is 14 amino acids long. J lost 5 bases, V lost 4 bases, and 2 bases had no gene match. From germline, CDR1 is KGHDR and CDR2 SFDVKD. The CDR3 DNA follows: TGTGCCACCAGTGACCGACTAGCGGGGGAGACCCAGTACTTC. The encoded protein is CATSDRLAGETQYF.

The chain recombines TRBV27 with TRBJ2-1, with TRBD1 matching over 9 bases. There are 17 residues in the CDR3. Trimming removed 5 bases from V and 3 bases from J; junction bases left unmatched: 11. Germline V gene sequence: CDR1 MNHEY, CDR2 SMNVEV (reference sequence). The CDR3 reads CASSRPPGTGYYNEQFF. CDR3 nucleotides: TGTGCCAGCAGTCGTCCCCCCGGGACAGGGTACTACAATGAGCAGTTCTTC.

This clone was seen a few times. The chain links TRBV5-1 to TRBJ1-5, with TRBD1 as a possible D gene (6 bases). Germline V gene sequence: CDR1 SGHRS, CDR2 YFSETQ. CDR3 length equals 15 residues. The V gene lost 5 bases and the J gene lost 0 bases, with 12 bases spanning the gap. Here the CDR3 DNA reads TGCGCCAGCAGGACAGGTGGGGATAGCAATCAGCCCCAGCATTTT. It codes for CASRTGGDSNQPQHF. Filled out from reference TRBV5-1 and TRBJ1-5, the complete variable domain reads KAGVTQTPRYLIKTRGQQVTLSCSPISGHRSVSWYQQTPGQGLQFLFEYFSETQRNKGNFPGRFSGRQFSNSRSEMNVSTLELGDSALYLCASRTGGDSNQPQHFGDGTRLSIL.

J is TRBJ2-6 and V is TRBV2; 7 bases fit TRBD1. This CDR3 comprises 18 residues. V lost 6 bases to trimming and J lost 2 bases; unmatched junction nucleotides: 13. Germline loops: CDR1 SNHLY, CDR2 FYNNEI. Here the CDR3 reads CASRKRTGDQAGANVLTF. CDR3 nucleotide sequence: TGTGCCAGCAGGAAACGAACAGGGGATCAGGCTGGGGCCAACGTCCTGACTTTC.